This passage covers 13 T cell receptor beta chains from one sample sequenced in a study of beta chain features in type 1 diabetes. Reverse transcription of all isolated RNA meant that expressed TCRB transcripts were sequenced. TCRdb's copy holds only in-frame clones and misses some; the assay was immunoSEQ multiplex PCR. This sample has fewer than 65,000 clones; about 55% occur once, and the top ten carry 2.2%. The sequenced material came from Tregs from blood. These TCRs come from a woman in her late teens or twenties in good health.

The chain uses TRBV10-3 and TRBJ2-7; D may be TRBD2 (5 bases). Trimming stripped 0 bases from V and 3 bases from J, with 9 bases between. This CDR3 comprises 14 residues. The V gene's germline CDR1 is ENHRY and CDR2 SYGVKD. The CDR3 DNA is TGTGCCATCAGTGAGTCGACGGGAATCTACGAGCAGTACTTC. Protein: CAISESTGIYEQYF.

This rearrangement joins TRBV5-1 to TRBJ2-3; tentative D call: TRBD1 (7 bases). The CDR3 extends over 15 amino acids. Germline V gives CDR1 SGHRS, CDR2 YFSETQ. Trimming left V 9 bases short and J 3 bases short, with 20 bases between. The CDR3 loop is CATTRTGGRTDTQYF. As DNA, the CDR3 is TGCGCCACCACTAGGACAGGAGGGAGGACAGATACGCAGTATTTT.

The chain carries TRBV6-1 and TRBJ1-1, with D unresolved. Germline values: CDR1 MNHNS, CDR2 SASEGT. Trimming pared 1 base from V and 5 bases from J, leaving 11 bases between. CDR3 length: 14 amino acids. The CDR3 DNA reads TGTGCCAGCAGTGAAGTTCCGGGAAAGACTGAAGCTTTCTTT. This sequence encodes CASSEVPGKTEAFF.

This clone has only a few counts. The chain employs TRBV11-2 and TRBJ2-4, with TRBD2 identical over 13 bases. CDR3 length: 18 amino acids. V lost 3 bases and J lost 1; bases outside the gene matches: 6. Germline loops: CDR1 SGHAT, CDR2 FQNNGV. This CDR3 reads CASSFTSGGARAKNIQYF. The DNA of the CDR3 is TGTGCCAGCAGCTTCACTAGCGGGGGGGCCCGGGCCAAAAACATTCAGTACTTC.

The CDR3 DNA reads as TGTGCCAGCAGCTTAGGAGCTGCCGAGGAGACCCAGTACTTC. Translated: CASSLGAAEETQYF. The rearrangement joins TRBV7-2 to TRBJ2-5; no reliable D call. The length of the CDR3 is 14 residues. Per the germline V gene, CDR1 is SGHTA and CDR2 is FQGNSA. Trimming removed 1 base at V and 5 bases at J, with 11 bases between.

As DNA, the CDR3 is TGTGCCAGCAGCTCCCCAGCGGGGGTTCCAGATACGCAGTATTTT. Amino acid sequence: CASSSPAGVPDTQYF. The chain joins TRBV7-2 to TRBJ2-3, with TRBD2 identical over 8 bases. CDR3 length: 15 amino acids. Germline V gives CDR1 SGHTA, CDR2 FQGNSA. After removal of 4 bases from V and 4 bases from J, the junction contained 7 bases not matched to a gene.

In its sample, this clone was seen a few times. V gene TRBV18 combines with J gene TRBJ2-1, with 8 bases identical to TRBD2. Trimming at V came to 8 bases and at J to 3 bases, leaving 3 bases not matched to a gene. Germline V gene lookup returns CDR1 KGHSH and CDR2 LQKENI. The CDR3 has 13 amino acids. The CDR3 spells CASQSGGYNEQFF. Written as DNA, the CDR3 is TGTGCCAGCCAGAGCGGGGGCTACAATGAGCAGTTCTTC.

J is TRBJ1-1 and V is TRBV9, with D hard to call. CDR3 length: 15 residues. Deletions cut 3 bases from V and 0 bases from J, with 12 bases between. CDR1 and CDR2 from the germline V gene are SGDLS and YYNGEE. The CDR3 DNA reads as TGTGCCAGCAGCGCCCGGGGTGACGTGAACACTGAAGCTTTCTTT. Its translation is CASSARGDVNTEAFF.

J is TRBJ2-3 and V is TRBV5-1, with TRBD2 matching over 11 bases. The CDR3 length is 16 residues. The germline V gene has CDR1 SGHRS and CDR2 YFSETQ. The trim removed 4 bases at V and 0 bases at J, leaving 4 bases unmatched. DNA of the CDR3: TGCGCCAGCAGCGCGGGACTAGCGGACAGCACAGATACGCAGTATTTT. This codes for CASSAGLADSTDTQYF.

This rearrangement joins TRBV5-4 to TRBJ2-5; 7 nucleotides line up with TRBD2. With the DNA end fitting TRBJ2-7 better, the J assignment may be wrong. CDR1 and CDR2 (germline): SGHNT, YYREEE (reference sequence). This CDR3 has 14 amino acids. The CDR3: CASSLGTRGYEQYF. The CDR3 DNA is TGTGCCAGCAGCTTGGGGACTAGAGGCTACGAGCAGTACTTC.

This clone has just a few counts. V and J are TRBV4-3 and TRBJ1-2; D is possibly TRBD1 (5 bases). Germline V lookup: CDR1 LGHNA, CDR2 YSLEER. The CDR3 totals 14 residues. Between the trimmed V and J ends, which lost 4 bases and 3 bases, there was a span of 12 bases. CDR3 loop: CASSRPDTYYGYTF. Here the CDR3 DNA reads TGCGCCAGCAGCCGGCCGGACACGTACTATGGCTACACCTTC.

Only a few counts were recorded for this clone. V usage is TRBV5-1 and J usage is TRBJ2-7, with TRBD2 matching over 7 bases. The V gene's germline CDR1 is SGHRS and CDR2 YFSETQ. V trimming: 2 bases; J trimming: 2 bases; junction bases outside the gene matches: 7. The CDR3 runs to 15 residues. The DNA for the CDR3 is TGCGCCAGCAGCTTTGGGGGGGGGTCGACCTACGAGCAGTACTTC. This gives the protein CASSFGGGSTYEQYF.

This chain links TRBV23-1 with TRBJ1-5; D uncertain. TRBV23-1 is an open reading frame, and its role is uncertain. The CDR3 has 17 residues. Trimming cost V 2 bases and J 0 bases, with 14 bases left between them. CDR3 coding DNA: TGCGCCAGCAGTCAAGGCTGGGGAGCACTTAGCAATCAGCCCCAGCATTTT. This encodes CASSQGWGALSNQPQHF.